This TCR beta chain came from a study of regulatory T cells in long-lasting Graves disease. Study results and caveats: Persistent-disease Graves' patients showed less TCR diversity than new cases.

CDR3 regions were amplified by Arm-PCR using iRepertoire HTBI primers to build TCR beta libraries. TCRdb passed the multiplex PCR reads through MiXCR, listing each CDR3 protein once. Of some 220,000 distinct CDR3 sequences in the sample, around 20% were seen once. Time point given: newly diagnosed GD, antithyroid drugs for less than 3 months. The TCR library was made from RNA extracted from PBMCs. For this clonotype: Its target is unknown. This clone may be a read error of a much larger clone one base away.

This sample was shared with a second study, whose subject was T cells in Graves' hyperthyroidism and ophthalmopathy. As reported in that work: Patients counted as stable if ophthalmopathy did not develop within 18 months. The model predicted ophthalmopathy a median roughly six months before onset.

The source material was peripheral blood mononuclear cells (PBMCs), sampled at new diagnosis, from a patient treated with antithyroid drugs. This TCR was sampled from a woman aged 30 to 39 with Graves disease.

CDR3 sequence: CASSIASTGSGSEQYF. CDR3 bases: TGTGCCAGTAGTATAGCCTCGACGGGCTCCGGGTCGGAGCAGTACTTC. V is TRBV19 and J is TRBJ2-7; D remains ambiguous. V was pared by 1 base and J by 7 bases, with 20 bases between. The CDR3 sequence is 16 residues long. Germline lookup yields CDR1 LNHDA and CDR2 SQIVND (reference sequence).